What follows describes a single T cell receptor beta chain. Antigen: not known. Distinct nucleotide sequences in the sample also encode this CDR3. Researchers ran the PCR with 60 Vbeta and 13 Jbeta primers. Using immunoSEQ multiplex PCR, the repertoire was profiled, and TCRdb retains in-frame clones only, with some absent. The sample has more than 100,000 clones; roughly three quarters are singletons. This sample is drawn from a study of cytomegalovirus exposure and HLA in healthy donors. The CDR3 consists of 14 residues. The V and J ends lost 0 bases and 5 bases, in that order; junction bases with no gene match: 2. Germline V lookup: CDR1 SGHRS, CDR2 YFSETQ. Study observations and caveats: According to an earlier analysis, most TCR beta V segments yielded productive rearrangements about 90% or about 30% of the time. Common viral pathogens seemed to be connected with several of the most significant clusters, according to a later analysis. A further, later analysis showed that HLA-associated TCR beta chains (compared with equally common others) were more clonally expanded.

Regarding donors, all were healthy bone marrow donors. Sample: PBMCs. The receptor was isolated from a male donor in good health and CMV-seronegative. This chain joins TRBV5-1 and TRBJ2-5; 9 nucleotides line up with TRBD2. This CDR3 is CASSLESGGETQYF. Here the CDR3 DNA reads TGCGCCAGCAGCTTGGAGAGCGGGGGGGAGACCCAGTACTTC.